Following are 17 T cell receptor beta chains from one sample sequenced in a study of cytomegalovirus exposure and HLA in healthy donors. PCR primers comprised 60 Vbeta and 13 Jbeta primers. Clones were sequenced by immunoSEQ multiplex PCR, and TCRdb holds only the in-frame ones, with some missing. The table has about 120,000 clones, just under 75% seen once; the top ten hold approximately 2%. Sequenced input: PBMCs. The receptors shown here come from a human donor in good health.

Regarding this clone: The junction and the germline gene differ at one end; a read error may be behind it. The genes are TRBV10-3 and TRBJ2-5; 11 bases are a match to TRBD2. The CDR3 covers 17 residues. Germline CDR1 is ENHRY and CDR2 is SYGVKD. The CDR3 DNA is TGTGCCATCAGGGAGCTAGCGGGGGGCCCTAATCAAGAGATCCAGTACTTC. It codes for CAIRELAGGPNQEIQYF.

The chain carries TRBV7-6 and TRBJ2-3; TRBD2 matches 7 bases. Germline V gives CDR1 SGHVS, CDR2 FNYEAQ. Trimming cost V 2 bases and J 3 bases; bases outside gene matches: 5. This CDR3 region has 15 residues. The CDR3 here is CASSLRGGLTDTQYF. The CDR3 coding sequence is TGTGCCAGCAGCTTAAGGGGAGGGTTAACAGATACGCAGTATTTT.

The CDR3 region has the DNA TGTGCCAGCAGTGTAACAGGGTCGGGTGAGCAGTTCTTC. Protein: CASSVTGSGEQFF. The chain recombines TRBV25-1 with TRBJ2-1, with D possibly being TRBD1 (6 bases). This CDR3 has 13 amino acids. Germline V lookup: CDR1 MGHDK, CDR2 SYGVNS. V was clipped by 4 bases and J by 9 bases, with 13 bases between them.

The chain is built from TRBV19 and TRBJ2-1; TRBD2 might be the D (7 bases). Trimming left V 3 bases short and J 6 bases short, with 12 bases between. Looked up from germline, CDR1 is LNHDA and CDR2 is SQIVND (reference sequence). The CDR3 has 14 residues. DNA for the CDR3: TGTGCCAGTAGTATTGGTGGGGGGGCCAATGAGCAGTTCTTC. This encodes CASSIGGGANEQFF.

This chain joins TRBV7-6 and TRBJ1-6; TRBD1 aligns across 7 bases. J lost 5 bases, V lost 6 bases, and 13 bases had no gene match. This CDR3 is 17 amino acids long. Germline assignment: CDR1 SGHVS and CDR2 FNYEAQ. This CDR3 is CASSPVSGTANNSPLHF. In nucleotides, the CDR3 is TGTGCCAGCAGTCCCGTTAGCGGGACAGCGAATAATTCACCCCTCCACTTT. Full variable domain (outside the CDR3, taken from reference TRBV7-6 and TRBJ1-6): GAGVSQSPRYKVTKRGQDVALRCDPISGHVSLYWYRQALGQGPEFLTYFNYEAQQDKSGLPNDRFSAERPEGSISTLTIQRTEQRDSAMYRCASSPVSGTANNSPLHFGNGTRLTVT.

The chain is built from TRBV6-5 and TRBJ2-7, with D possibly matching TRBD1 (6 bases). The CDR3 covers 13 residues. CDR1 is MNHEY and CDR2 is SVGAGI in the germline V gene. V lost 5 bases and J 2 bases, leaving 10 bases between the germline ends. In nucleotides, the CDR3 is TGTGCCAGCAGTGGGGGCCGGGCCTACGAGCAGTACTTC. Translating it yields CASSGGRAYEQYF.

The chain uses TRBV5-1 and TRBJ1-5; 7 positions match TRBD1. The CDR3 is 15 amino acids. Germline V CDR1 and CDR2: SGHRS, YFSETQ. Losses at the gene ends were 4 bases for V and 3 bases for J; bases not matched to a gene: 7. CDR3 coding DNA: TGCGCCAGCAGCCTAACGGGACAGCACAATCAGCCCCAGCATTTT. It encodes CASSLTGQHNQPQHF.

This chain joins TRBV5-4 and TRBJ2-7; D unclear. The CDR3 runs 12 residues. Trimming stripped 2 bases from V and 4 bases from J, with 7 bases between. Per the germline V gene, CDR1 is SGHNT and CDR2 is YYREEE (reference sequence). The CDR3 loop is CASSFGAYEQYF. CDR3 bases: TGTGCCAGCAGCTTTGGAGCTTACGAGCAGTACTTC.

The chain carries TRBV4-3 and TRBJ2-2; TRBD2 is a possible D gene (6 bases). V lost 1 base to trimming and J lost 1 base, with 10 bases between them. The CDR3 sequence is 16 residues long. Germline CDR1 reads LGHNA; CDR2 reads YSLEER. The CDR3: CASSQALARNTGELFF. The CDR3 DNA reads as TGCGCCAGCAGCCAAGCTCTAGCGAGGAACACCGGGGAGCTGTTTTTT.

This clone was recorded a few times. CDR3 sequence (DNA): TGTGCCAGCGTCAGACAGCCCAATCAGCCCCAGCATTTT. It encodes CASVRQPNQPQHF. The chain employs TRBV6-1 and TRBJ1-5; a possible D gene is TRBD1 (5 bases). Trimming took off 8 bases at V and 3 bases at J, with 11 bases between the two ends. The CDR3 consists of 13 residues. Germline loops: CDR1 MNHNS, CDR2 SASEGT.

V gene TRBV7-2 combines with J gene TRBJ1-4; TRBD1 matches at 11 bases. V trimming: 9 bases; J trimming: 6 bases; junction bases outside the gene matches: 12. The V gene's germline CDR1 is SGHTA and CDR2 FQGNSA. The CDR3 is 16 amino acids. The CDR3 spells CASSIWTGGSDEKLFF. The CDR3 nucleotides read TGTGCCAGTTCTATCTGGACAGGGGGCTCAGATGAAAAACTGTTTTTT. The full variable domain, rest sourced from reference TRBV7-2 and TRBJ1-4, is GAGVSQSPSNKVTEKGKDVELRCDPISGHTALYWYRQSLGQGLEFLIYFQGNSAPDKSGLPSDRFSAERTGGSVSTLTIQRTQQEDSAVYLCASSIWTGGSDEKLFFGSGTQLSVL.

This clone has just a few counts. This rearrangement joins TRBV28 to TRBJ2-7, with 9 positions matching TRBD2. Germline V gives CDR1 MDHEN, CDR2 SYDVKM. V gave up 5 bases and J gave up 4 bases; unmatched junction bases: 27. The CDR3 has 21 residues. The CDR3 nucleotides read TGTGCCAGCAGTATCCCTTTCGTTTGGGGTCCGACGCGGGAGGGCGGGTACGAGCAGTACTTC. Translated: CASSIPFVWGPTREGGYEQYF. The complete variable domain, with remaining parts taken from reference TRBV28 and TRBJ2-7, reads DVKVTQSSRYLVKRTGEKVFLECVQDMDHENMFWYRQDPGLGLRLIYFSYDVKMKEKGDIPEGYSVSREKKERFSLILESASTNQTSMYLCASSIPFVWGPTREGGYEQYFGPGTRLTVT.

The genes are TRBV7-8 and TRBJ2-3; D possibly corresponds to TRBD1 (6 bases). The CDR3 is 15 amino acids. The V and J ends lost 1 base and 4 bases respectively, with 12 bases between them. CDR1 SGHVS and CDR2 FQNEAQ come from the germline V gene. CDR3: CASSLDGTRADTQYF. CDR3 bases: TGTGCCAGCAGCTTAGACGGGACACGGGCAGATACGCAGTATTTT.

The V gene is TRBV28, the J gene TRBJ1-6; weak D call: TRBD1 (6 bases). Trimming stripped 3 bases from V and 7 bases from J, with 10 bases between. CDR1 and CDR2 (germline): MDHEN, SYDVKM. This CDR3 is 14 amino acids long. This chain's CDR3 is CASSLVQGNSPLHF. As DNA, the CDR3 is TGTGCCAGCAGTTTGGTACAGGGCAATTCACCCCTCCACTTT.

This clone has just one count. The V call is TRBV7-2, the J call TRBJ2-3; 7 bases map to TRBD2. V trimming: 5 bases; J trimming: 2 bases; junction bases outside the gene matches: 10. Germline V gene sequence: CDR1 SGHTA, CDR2 FQGNSA. The CDR3 is 16 amino acids. The CDR3 loop reads CASSHPPGGITDTQYF. Written as DNA, the CDR3 is TGTGCCAGCAGCCACCCCCCGGGAGGTATCACAGATACGCAGTATTTT.

This clone was observed a few times. This chain connects TRBV28 to TRBJ2-2; tentative D call: TRBD2 (6 bases). Trimming left V 3 bases short and J 6 bases short, with 14 bases between. The germline V gene encodes CDR1 MDHEN and CDR2 SYDVKM. This CDR3 contains 15 residues. In DNA form, the CDR3 reads TGTGCCAGCAGTTTTGGGGGACTTAGTCCCGGGGAGCTGTTTTTT. It translates to CASSFGGLSPGELFF.

The J gene is TRBJ2-1, the V gene TRBV6-5; tentative D call: TRBD2 (6 bases). V was trimmed by 6 bases and J by 14 bases, leaving 17 bases between them. Germline V gene sequence: CDR1 MNHEY, CDR2 SVGAGI. The length of the CDR3 is 12 residues. The CDR3 DNA is TGTGCCAGCAGACCCCAGGGAGGTGGGAAGTTCTTC. Amino acid sequence: CASRPQGGGKFF.